The 12 T cell receptor beta chains presented below share a single source sample, sequenced in a study of control samples from healthy donors and cancer patients. Sequencing was performed with immunoSEQ multiplex PCR; in TCRdb, only in-frame clones are kept and a portion is missing. The sample yields about 410,000 clones, about nine tenths seen once. What was sequenced was PBMCs. Source of these receptors: a man in his forties with head and neck cancer.

The chain links TRBV10-3 to TRBJ2-1, with D possibly being TRBD2 (6 bases). CDR3 size: 12 residues. CDR1 is ENHRY, CDR2 SYGVKD, per germline. V lost 10 bases and J lost 8, with 15 bases in between. The CDR3 DNA is TGTGCCACCGGAGGGTCCTGGGATGAGCAGTTCTTC. Protein product: CATGGSWDEQFF.

V and J are TRBV4-3 and TRBJ2-7; D is perhaps TRBD1 (6 bases). V was shortened by 0 bases and J by 0 bases, with 15 bases between the two germline ends. The CDR3 is 17 residues long. From germline, CDR1 is LGHNA and CDR2 YSLEER. The CDR3 coding sequence is TGCGCCAGCAGCCAAGAGGTAAACAGGGACCTCTCCTACGAGCAGTACTTC. Its protein is CASSQEVNRDLSYEQYF.

The chain joins TRBV9 to TRBJ2-2; 14 positions match TRBD2. The germline CDR1 and CDR2 sequences are SGDLS and YYNGEE. V gave up 3 bases and J gave up 7 bases; unmatched junction bases: 11. CDR3 length equals 18 residues. CDR3 sequence reads: CASSDSSGTSGRIGELFF. The CDR3 DNA sequence: TGTGCCAGCAGCGACTCTTCCGGGACTAGCGGGAGAATCGGGGAGCTGTTTTTT.

This chain uses TRBV28 with TRBJ1-2, with 8 bases identical to TRBD1. CDR1 is MDHEN, CDR2 SYDVKM, per germline. The CDR3 sequence is 16 residues long. Germline trimming cut 4 bases from V and 4 bases from J; bases unmatched to any gene: 11. The CDR3 DNA follows: TGTGCCAGCAGTTCCCCAGCGGACACAGGGGGCTATGGCTACACCTTC. Translation gives CASSSPADTGGYGYTF.

This chain links TRBV5-5 with TRBJ1-4; the D is unclear. The germline CDR1 and CDR2 sequences are SGHKS and YYEKEE (reference sequence). V was shortened by 2 bases and J by 12 bases, with 14 bases between the two germline ends. The length of the CDR3 is 13 residues. The CDR3 protein is CASSFLGHEELFF. DNA for the CDR3: TGTGCCAGCAGCTTCCTCGGGCATGAGGAACTGTTTTTT.

The chain carries TRBV19 and TRBJ2-4; maybe TRBD2 (6 bases). Germline V lookup: CDR1 LNHDA, CDR2 SQIVND (reference sequence). The germline V and J ends were trimmed by 1 base and 8 bases, with 9 bases remaining between them. The CDR3 runs 13 residues. CDR3 in amino acids: CASSIVGGDIQYF. For the CDR3, the DNA is TGTGCCAGTAGTATAGTTGGAGGGGACATTCAGTACTTC.

The chain couples TRBV9 to TRBJ2-2; 8 nucleotides align to TRBD1. In germline, CDR1 is SGDLS, CDR2 YYNGEE. The CDR3 extends over 16 amino acids. J gave up 0 bases and V 7 bases, and 8 bases lay outside the gene matches. CDR3 residues: CASGPTGEANTGELFF. The DNA for the CDR3 is TGTGCCAGCGGACCGACAGGGGAAGCGAACACCGGGGAGCTGTTTTTT.

This chain links TRBV15 with TRBJ2-7, with TRBD1 identical over 7 bases. CDR3 length: 14 amino acids. Germline-derived CDR1 and CDR2 are LNHNV and YYDKDF (reference sequence). V lost 1 base and J lost 3; bases outside the gene matches: 3. The CDR3 coding sequence is TGTGCCACCAGCAGAGGAGCAGGGGGCTACGAGCAGTACTTC. This translates into CATSRGAGGYEQYF.

The chain employs TRBV19 and TRBJ2-1, with no clear D. Trimming cost V 5 bases and J 4 bases, with 12 bases left between them. CDR3 length: 14 amino acids. Germline V gene data show CDR1 as LNHDA and CDR2 as SQIVND (reference sequence). DNA of the CDR3: TGTGCCAGTAGTTTGGCAGGTTATTACAATGAGCAGTTCTTC. It translates to CASSLAGYYNEQFF.

This clone was seen a handful of times. The chain uses TRBV10-3 and TRBJ1-6, with D maybe TRBD1 (6 bases). Germline V gives CDR1 ENHRY, CDR2 SYGVKD. Trimming left V 1 base short and J 11 bases short, with 18 bases between. The CDR3 extends over 16 amino acids. The CDR3 DNA follows: TGTGCCATCAGTGAGTACGGACAGTTTCGAATCCCACCCCTCCACTTT. It specifies CAISEYGQFRIPPLHF.

The gene calls are TRBV24-1 and TRBJ1-2; TRBD1 aligns across 7 bases. Unmatched junction bases numbered 4, after V lost 6 bases and J lost 4 bases. The length of the CDR3 is 13 residues. In germline, CDR1 is KGHDR, CDR2 SFDVKD. CDR3 protein: CATSQDRVYGYTF. The CDR3 DNA reads as TGTGCCACCAGTCAAGACAGGGTCTATGGCTACACCTTC.

This clone has just one count. The CDR3 spells CASSFAGALNEQFF. Written as DNA, the CDR3 is TGTGCCAGCAGCTTCGCGGGAGCTTTGAATGAGCAGTTCTTC. V and J are TRBV13 and TRBJ2-1, with 7 bases aligning to TRBD2. This CDR3 has 14 residues. Germline V gene sequence: CDR1 PRHDT, CDR2 FYEKMQ (reference sequence). J was trimmed by 7 bases and V by 3 bases; bases with no gene match: 6.